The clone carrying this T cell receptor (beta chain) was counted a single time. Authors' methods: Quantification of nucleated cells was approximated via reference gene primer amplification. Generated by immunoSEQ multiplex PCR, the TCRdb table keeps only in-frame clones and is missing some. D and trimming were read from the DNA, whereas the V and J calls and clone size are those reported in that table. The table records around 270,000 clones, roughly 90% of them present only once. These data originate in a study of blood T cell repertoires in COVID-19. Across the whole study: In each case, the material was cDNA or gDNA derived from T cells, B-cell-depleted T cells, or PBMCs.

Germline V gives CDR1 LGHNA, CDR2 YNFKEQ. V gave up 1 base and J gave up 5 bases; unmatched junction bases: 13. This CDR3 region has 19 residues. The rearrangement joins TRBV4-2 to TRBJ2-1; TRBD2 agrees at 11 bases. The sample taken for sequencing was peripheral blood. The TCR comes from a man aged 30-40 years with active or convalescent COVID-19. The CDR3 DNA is TGTGCCAGCAGCCAAGTCGTTAGCGGGGGGGCCGTCGGACACAATGAGCAGTTCTTC. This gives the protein CASSQVVSGGAVGHNEQFF.